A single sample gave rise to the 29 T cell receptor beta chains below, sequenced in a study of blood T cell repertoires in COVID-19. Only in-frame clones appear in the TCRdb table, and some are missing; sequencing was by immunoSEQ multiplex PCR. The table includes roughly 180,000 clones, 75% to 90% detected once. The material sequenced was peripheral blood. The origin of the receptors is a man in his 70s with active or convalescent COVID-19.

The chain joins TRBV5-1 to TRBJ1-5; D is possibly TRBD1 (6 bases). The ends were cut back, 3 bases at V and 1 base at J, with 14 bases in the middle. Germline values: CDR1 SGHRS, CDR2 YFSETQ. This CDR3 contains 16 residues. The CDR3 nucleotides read TGCGCCAGCAGCTGGGGACCAGGGGCGAGCAATCAGCCCCAGCATTTT. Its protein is CASSWGPGASNQPQHF. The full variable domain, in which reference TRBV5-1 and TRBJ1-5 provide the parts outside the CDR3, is KAGVTQTPRYLIKTRGQQVTLSCSPISGHRSVSWYQQTPGQGLQFLFEYFSETQRNKGNFPGRFSGRQFSNSRSEMNVSTLELGDSALYLCASSWGPGASNQPQHFGDGTRLSIL.

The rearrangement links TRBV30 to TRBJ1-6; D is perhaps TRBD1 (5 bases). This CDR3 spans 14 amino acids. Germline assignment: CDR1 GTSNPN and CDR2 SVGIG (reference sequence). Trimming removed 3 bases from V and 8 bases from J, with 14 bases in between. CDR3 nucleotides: TGTGCCTGGAGCCCAGGGTCCTGGGATTCACCCCTCCACTTT. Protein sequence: CAWSPGSWDSPLHF.

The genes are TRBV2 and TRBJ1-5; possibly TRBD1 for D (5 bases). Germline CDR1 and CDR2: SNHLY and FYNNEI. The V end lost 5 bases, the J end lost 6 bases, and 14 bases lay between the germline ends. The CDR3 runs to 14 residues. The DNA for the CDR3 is TGTGCCAGCAGTCTTACAGGCGAGGTTCAGCCCCAGCATTTT. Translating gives CASSLTGEVQPQHF. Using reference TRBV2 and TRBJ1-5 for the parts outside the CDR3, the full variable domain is EPEVTQTPSHQVTQMGQEVILRCVPISNHLYFYWYRQILGQKVEFLVSFYNNEISEKSEIFDDQFSVERPDGSNFTLKIRSTKLEDSAMYFCASSLTGEVQPQHFGDGTRLSIL.

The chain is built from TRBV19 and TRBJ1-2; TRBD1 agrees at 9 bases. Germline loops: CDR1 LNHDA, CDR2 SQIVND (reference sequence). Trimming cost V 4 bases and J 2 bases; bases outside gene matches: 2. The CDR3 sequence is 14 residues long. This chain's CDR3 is CASSTGQGNYGYTF. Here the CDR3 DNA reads TGTGCCAGTAGTACGGGACAGGGCAACTATGGCTACACCTTC.

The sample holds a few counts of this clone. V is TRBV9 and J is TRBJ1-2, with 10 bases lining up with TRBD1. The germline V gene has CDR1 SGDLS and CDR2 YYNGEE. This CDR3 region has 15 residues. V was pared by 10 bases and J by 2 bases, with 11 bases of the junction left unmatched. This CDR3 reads CASQGQGTGNYGYTF. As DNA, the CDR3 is TGTGCCTCACAGGGACAGGGGACGGGAAACTATGGCTACACCTTC.

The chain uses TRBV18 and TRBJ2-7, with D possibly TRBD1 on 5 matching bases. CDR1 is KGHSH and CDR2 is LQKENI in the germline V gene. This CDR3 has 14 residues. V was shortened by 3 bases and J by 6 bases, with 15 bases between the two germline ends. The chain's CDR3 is CASSPLDSSGEQYF. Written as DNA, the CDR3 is TGTGCCAGCTCACCCTTAGACAGCTCCGGCGAGCAGTACTTC.

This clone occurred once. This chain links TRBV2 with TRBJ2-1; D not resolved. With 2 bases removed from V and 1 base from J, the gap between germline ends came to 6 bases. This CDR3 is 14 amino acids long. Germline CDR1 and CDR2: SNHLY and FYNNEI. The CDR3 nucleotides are TGTGCCAGCAGTGAACAGATGTCCTACAATGAGCAGTTCTTC. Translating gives CASSEQMSYNEQFF.

CDR3 in DNA: TGTGCCAGTAGTATTTCTATCACAGGGCCAAACACCGGGGAGCTGTTTTTT. Translated: CASSISITGPNTGELFF. J is TRBJ2-2 and V is TRBV19; TRBD1 might be the D (6 bases). V lost 3 bases to trimming and J lost 2 bases, with 16 bases between them. Germline lookup yields CDR1 LNHDA and CDR2 SQIVND (reference sequence). This CDR3 spans 17 amino acids.

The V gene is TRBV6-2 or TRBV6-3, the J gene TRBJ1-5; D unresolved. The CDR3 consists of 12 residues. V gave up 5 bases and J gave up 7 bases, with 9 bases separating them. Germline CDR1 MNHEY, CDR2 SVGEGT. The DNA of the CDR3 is TGTGCCAGCAGTGGCCCCATGCAGCCCCAGCATTTT. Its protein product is CASSGPMQPQHF.

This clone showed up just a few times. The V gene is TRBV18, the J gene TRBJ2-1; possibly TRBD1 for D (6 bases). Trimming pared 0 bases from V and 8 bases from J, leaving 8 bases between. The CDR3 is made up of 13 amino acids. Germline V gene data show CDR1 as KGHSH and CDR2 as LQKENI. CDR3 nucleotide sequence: TGTGCCAGCTCACCACCGGGGGCGTATGAGCAGTTCTTC. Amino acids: CASSPPGAYEQFF.

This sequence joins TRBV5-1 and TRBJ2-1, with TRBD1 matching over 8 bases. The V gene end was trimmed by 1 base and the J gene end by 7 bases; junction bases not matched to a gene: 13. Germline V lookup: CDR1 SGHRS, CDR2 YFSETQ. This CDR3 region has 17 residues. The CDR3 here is CASSLRQGAGVGNEQFF. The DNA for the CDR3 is TGCGCCAGCAGCTTGAGGCAGGGGGCTGGTGTAGGTAATGAGCAGTTCTTC.

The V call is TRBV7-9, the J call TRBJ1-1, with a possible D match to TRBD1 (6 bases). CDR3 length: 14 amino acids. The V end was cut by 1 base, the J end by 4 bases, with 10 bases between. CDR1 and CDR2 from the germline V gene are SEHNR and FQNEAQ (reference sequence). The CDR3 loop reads CASSLDRAATEAFF. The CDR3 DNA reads TGTGCCAGCAGCTTAGACAGGGCCGCCACTGAAGCTTTCTTT.

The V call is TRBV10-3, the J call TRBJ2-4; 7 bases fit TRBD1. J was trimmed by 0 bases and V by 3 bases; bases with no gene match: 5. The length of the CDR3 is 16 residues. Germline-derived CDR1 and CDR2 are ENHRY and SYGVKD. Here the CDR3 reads CAISEGGLLAKNIQYF. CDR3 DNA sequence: TGTGCCATCAGTGAAGGGGGCTTGCTAGCCAAAAACATTCAGTACTTC.

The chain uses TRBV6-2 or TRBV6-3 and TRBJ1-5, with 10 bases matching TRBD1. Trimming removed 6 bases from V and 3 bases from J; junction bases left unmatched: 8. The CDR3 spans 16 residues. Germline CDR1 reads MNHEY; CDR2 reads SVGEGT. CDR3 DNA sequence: TGTGCCAGCAGCCGAGGGACAGGGGCTAACAATCAGCCCCAGCATTTT. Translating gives CASSRGTGANNQPQHF.

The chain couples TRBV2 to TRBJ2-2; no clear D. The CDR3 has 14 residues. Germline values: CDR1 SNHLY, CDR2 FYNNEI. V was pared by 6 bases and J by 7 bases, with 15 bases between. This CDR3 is CASRGDSPGGELFF. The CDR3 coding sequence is TGTGCCAGCAGGGGTGACTCTCCCGGCGGGGAGCTGTTTTTT.

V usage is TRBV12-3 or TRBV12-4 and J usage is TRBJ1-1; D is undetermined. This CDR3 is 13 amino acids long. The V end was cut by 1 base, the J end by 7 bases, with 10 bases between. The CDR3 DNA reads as TGTGCCAGCAGTTTAGGGCCCACGGGTGAAGCTTTCTTT. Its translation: CASSLGPTGEAFF.

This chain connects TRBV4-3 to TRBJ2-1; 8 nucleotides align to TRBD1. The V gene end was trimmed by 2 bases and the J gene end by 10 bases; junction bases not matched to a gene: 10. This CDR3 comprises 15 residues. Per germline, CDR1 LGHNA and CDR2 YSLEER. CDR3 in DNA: TGCGCCAGCAGCCAATGGACAGGGCCTATATTCGAGCAGTTCTTC. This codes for CASSQWTGPIFEQFF.

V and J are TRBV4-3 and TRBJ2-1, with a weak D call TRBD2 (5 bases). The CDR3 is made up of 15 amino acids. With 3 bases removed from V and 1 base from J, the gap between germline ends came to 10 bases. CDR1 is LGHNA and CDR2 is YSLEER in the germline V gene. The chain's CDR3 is CASSQVRESYNEQFF. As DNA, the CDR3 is TGCGCCAGCAGCCAGGTCCGGGAATCCTACAATGAGCAGTTCTTC.

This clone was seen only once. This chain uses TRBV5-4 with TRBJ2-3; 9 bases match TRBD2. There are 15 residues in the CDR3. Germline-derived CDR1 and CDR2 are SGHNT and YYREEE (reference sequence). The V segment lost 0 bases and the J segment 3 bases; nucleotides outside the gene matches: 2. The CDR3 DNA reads TGTGCCAGCAGCTTGGACAGCGGGGGGACAGATACGCAGTATTTT. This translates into CASSLDSGGTDTQYF.

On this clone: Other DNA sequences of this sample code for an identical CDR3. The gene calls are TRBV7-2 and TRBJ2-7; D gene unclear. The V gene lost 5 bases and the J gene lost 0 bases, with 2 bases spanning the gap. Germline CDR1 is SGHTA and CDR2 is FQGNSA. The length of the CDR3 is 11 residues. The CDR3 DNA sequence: TGTGCCAGCAGCCTCTCCTACGAGCAGTACTTC. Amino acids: CASSLSYEQYF.

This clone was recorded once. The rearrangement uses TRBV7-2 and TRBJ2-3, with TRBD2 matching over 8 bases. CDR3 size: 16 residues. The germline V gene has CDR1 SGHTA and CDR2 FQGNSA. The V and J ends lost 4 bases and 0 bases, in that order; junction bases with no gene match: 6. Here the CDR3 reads CASSSGRGGSTDTQYF. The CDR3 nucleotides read TGTGCCAGCAGCTCCGGACGGGGGGGAAGCACAGATACGCAGTATTTT.

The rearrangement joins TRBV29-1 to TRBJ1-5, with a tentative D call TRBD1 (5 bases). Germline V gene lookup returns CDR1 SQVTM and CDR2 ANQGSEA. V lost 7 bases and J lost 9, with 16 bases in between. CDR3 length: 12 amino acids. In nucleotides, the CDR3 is TGCAGCGCCGGAGGTCAGGGAGGGCCCCAGCATTTT. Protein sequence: CSAGGQGGPQHF.

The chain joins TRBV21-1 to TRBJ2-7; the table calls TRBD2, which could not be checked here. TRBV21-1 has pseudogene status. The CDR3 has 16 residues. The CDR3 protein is CASSLRGGRNSYEQYF. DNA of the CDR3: TGTGCCAGCAGTCTTAGGGGGGGCCGGAACTCCTACGAGCAGTACTTC.

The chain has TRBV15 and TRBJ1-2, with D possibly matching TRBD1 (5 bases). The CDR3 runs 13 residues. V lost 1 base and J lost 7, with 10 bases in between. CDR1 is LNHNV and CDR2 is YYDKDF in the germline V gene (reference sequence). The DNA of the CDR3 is TGTGCCACCAGCAGAGGGGGCAGAAGTGGCTACACCTTC. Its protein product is CATSRGGRSGYTF.

The CDR3 region has the DNA TGTGCCAGCAGCCAGGGGGACGGAACAACTAATGAAAAACTGTTTTTT. This sequence encodes CASSQGDGTTNEKLFF. The rearrangement joins TRBV7-8 to TRBJ1-4; 7 bases agree with TRBD1. V was pared by 5 bases and J by 0 bases, with 6 bases of the junction left unmatched. The CDR3 has 16 residues. Germline assignment: CDR1 SGHVS and CDR2 FQNEAQ.

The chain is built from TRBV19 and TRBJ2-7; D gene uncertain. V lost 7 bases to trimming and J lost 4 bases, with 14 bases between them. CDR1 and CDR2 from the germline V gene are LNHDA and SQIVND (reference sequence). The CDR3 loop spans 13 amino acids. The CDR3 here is CASMASGQYEQYF. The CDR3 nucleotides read TGTGCCAGTATGGCCTCTGGGCAGTACGAGCAGTACTTC.

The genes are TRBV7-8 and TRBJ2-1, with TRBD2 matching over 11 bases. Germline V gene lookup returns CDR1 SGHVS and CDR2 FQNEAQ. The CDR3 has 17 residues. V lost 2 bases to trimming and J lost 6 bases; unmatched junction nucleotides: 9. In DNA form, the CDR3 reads TGTGCCAGCAGCTTATCAATTAGCGGGGGGGCCGGCAATGAGCAGTTCTTC. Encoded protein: CASSLSISGGAGNEQFF.

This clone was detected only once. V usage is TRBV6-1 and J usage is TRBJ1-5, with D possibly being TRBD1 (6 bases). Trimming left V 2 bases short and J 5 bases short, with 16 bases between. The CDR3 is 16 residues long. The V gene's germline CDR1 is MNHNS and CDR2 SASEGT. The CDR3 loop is CASSEQTGQRDQPQHF. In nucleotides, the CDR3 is TGTGCCAGCAGTGAACAAACTGGACAGAGAGATCAGCCCCAGCATTTT.

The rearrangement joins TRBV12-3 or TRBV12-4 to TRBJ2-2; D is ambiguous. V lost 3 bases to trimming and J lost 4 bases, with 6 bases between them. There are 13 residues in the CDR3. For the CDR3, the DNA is TGTGCCAGCAGTTTCGGTGGCACCGGGGAGCTGTTTTTT. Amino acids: CASSFGGTGELFF.